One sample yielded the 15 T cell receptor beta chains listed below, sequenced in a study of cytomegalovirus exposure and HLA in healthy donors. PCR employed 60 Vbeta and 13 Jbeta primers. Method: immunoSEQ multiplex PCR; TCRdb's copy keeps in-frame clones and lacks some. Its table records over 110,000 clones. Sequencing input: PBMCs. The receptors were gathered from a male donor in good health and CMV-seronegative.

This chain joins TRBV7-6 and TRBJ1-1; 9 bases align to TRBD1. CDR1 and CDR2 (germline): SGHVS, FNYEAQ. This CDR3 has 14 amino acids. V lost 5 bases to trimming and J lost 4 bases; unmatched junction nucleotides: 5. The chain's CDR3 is CASSRGQGGTEAFF. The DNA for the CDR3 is TGTGCCAGCAGCCGGGGACAGGGAGGCACTGAAGCTTTCTTT.

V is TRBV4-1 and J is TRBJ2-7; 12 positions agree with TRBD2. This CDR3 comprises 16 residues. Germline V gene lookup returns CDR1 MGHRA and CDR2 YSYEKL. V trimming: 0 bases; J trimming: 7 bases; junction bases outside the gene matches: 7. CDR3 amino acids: CASSQDVLAGGREQYF. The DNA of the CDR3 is TGCGCCAGCAGCCAAGATGTCCTAGCGGGAGGGAGGGAGCAGTACTTC.

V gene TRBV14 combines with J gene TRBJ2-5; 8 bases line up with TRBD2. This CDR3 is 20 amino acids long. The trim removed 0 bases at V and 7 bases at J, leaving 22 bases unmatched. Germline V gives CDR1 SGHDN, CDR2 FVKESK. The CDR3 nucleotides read TGTGCCAGCAGCCAAGATCTTGCGTACCCGGGAGCGGGGGACCGGGGGACCCAGTACTTC. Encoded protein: CASSQDLAYPGAGDRGTQYF.

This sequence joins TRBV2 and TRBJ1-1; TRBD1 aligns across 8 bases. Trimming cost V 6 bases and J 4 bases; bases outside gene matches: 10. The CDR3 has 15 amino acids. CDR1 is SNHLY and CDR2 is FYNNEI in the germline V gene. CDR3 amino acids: CASRNGQGRGTEAFF. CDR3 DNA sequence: TGTGCCAGCAGGAACGGACAGGGCCGCGGCACTGAAGCTTTCTTT.

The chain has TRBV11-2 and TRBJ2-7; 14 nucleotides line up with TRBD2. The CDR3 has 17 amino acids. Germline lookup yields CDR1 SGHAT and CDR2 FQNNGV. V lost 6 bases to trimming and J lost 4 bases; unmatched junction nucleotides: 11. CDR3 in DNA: TGTGCCAGCAGGGGGACTAGCGGGGGAACCGTGGGGTACGAGCAGTACTTC. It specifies CASRGTSGGTVGYEQYF.

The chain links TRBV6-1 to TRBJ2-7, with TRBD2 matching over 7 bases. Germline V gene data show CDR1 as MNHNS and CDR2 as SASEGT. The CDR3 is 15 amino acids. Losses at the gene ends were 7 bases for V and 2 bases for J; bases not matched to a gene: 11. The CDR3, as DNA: TGTGCCAGCACTGTCGCCGGGACTACCGCCTACGAGCAGTACTTC. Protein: CASTVAGTTAYEQYF.

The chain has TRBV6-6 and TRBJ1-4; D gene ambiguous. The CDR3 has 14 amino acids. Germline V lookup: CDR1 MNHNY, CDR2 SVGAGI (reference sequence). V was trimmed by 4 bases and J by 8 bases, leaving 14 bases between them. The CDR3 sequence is CASSSGVGIEKLFF. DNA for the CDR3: TGTGCCAGCAGTTCCGGGGTAGGGATCGAAAAACTGTTTTTT.

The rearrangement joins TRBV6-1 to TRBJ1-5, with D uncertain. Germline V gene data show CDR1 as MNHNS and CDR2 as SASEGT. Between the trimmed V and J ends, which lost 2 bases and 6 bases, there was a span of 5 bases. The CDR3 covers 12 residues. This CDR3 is CASSELAQPQHF. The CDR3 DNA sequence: TGTGCCAGCAGTGAATTGGCTCAGCCCCAGCATTTT.

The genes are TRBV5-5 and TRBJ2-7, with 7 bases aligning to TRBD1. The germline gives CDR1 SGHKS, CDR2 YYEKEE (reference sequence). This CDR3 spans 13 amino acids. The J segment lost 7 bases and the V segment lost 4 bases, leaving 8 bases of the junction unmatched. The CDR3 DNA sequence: TGTGCCAGCAGCGACGGACAGGTAATTGAGCAGTACTTC. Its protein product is CASSDGQVIEQYF.

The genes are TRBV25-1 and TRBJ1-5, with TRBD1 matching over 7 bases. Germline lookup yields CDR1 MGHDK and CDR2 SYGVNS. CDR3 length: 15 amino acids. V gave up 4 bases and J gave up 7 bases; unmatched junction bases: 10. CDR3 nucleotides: TGTGCCAGCAGTGCTTCTACAGGGGATGGCCAGCCCCAGCATTTT. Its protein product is CASSASTGDGQPQHF.

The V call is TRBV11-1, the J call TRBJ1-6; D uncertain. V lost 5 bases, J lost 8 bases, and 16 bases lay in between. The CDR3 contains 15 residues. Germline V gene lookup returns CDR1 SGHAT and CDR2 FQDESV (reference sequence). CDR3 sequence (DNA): TGTGCCAGCAGCCCTAATTACGCGGCGCATTCACCCCTCCACTTT. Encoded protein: CASSPNYAAHSPLHF.

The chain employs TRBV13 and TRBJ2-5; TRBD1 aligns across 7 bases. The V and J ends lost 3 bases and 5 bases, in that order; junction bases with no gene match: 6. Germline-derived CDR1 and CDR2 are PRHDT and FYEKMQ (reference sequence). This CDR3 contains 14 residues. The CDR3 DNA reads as TGTGCCAGCAGCTTTAAAGGGGGCGGGGAGACCCAGTACTTC. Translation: CASSFKGGGETQYF.

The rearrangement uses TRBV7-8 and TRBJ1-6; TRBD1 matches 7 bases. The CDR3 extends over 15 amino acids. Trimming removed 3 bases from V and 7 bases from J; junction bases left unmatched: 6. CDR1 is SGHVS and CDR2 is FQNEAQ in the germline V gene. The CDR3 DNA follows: TGTGCCAGCAGCTTGTTCCCGGGACAGAATTCACCCCTCCACTTT. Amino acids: CASSLFPGQNSPLHF.

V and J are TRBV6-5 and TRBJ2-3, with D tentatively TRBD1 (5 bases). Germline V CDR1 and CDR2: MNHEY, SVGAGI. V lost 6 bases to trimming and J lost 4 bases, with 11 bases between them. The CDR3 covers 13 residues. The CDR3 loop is CASRAQVPDTQYF. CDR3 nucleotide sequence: TGTGCCAGCAGGGCACAGGTCCCAGATACGCAGTATTTT.

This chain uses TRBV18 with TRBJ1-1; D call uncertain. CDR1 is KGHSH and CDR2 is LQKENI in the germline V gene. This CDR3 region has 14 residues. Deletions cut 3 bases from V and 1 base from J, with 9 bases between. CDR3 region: CASSPQEGNTEAFF. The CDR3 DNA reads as TGTGCCAGCTCACCCCAAGAGGGGAACACTGAAGCTTTCTTT.